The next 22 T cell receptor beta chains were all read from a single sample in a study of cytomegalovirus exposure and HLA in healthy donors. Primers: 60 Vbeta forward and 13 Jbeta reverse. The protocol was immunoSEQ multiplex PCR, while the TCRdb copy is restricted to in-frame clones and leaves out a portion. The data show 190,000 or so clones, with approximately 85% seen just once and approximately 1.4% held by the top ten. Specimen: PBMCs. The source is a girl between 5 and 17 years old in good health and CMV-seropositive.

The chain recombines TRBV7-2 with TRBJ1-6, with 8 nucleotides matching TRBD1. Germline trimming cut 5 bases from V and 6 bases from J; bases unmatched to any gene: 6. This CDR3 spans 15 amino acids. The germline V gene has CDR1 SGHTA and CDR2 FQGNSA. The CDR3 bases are TGTGCCAGCAGCGCCCTAACAGGGGGTAATTCACCCCTCCACTTT. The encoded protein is CASSALTGGNSPLHF.

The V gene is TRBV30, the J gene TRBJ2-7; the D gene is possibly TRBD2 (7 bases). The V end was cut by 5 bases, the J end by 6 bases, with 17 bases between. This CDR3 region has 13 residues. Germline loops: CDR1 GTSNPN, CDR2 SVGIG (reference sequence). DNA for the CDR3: TGTGCCTGGCGGGGGGCGGGGTGGGGCGAGCAGTACTTC. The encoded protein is CAWRGAGWGEQYF. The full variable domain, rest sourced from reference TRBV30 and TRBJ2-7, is SQTIHQWPATLVQPVGSPLSLECTVEGTSNPNLYWYRQAAGRGLQLLFYSVGIGQISSEVPQNLSASRPQDRQFILSSKKLLLSDSGFYLCAWRGAGWGEQYFGPGTRLTVT.

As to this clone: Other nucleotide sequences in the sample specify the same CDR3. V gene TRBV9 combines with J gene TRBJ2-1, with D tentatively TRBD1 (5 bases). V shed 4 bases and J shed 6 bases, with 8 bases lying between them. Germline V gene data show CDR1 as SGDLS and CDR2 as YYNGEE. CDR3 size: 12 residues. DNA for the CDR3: TGTGCCAGCAGCCGAGACAGCAATGAGCAGTTCTTC. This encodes CASSRDSNEQFF.

The CDR3 nucleotides read TGTGCCAGCACCTTTGGACAGGGGCGCAATCAGCCCCAGCATTTT. This encodes CASTFGQGRNQPQHF. This rearrangement joins TRBV2 to TRBJ1-5; TRBD1 aligns across 9 bases. Germline V CDR1 and CDR2: SNHLY, FYNNEI. Unmatched junction bases numbered 6, after V lost 7 bases and J lost 2 bases. The CDR3 consists of 15 residues.

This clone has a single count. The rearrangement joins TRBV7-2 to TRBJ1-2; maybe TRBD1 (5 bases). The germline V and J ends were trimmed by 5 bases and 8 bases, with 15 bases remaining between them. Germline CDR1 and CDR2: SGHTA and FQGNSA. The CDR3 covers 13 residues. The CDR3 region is CASSGRDGTGYTF. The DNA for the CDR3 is TGTGCCAGCAGCGGGCGGGACGGTACAGGCTACACCTTC.

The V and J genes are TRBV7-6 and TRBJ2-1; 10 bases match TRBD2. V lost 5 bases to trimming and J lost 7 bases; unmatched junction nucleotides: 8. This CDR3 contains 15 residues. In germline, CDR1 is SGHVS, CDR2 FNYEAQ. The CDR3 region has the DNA TGTGCCAGCAGCCCGGGGACTAGCGTTGGTAATGAGCAGTTCTTC. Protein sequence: CASSPGTSVGNEQFF.

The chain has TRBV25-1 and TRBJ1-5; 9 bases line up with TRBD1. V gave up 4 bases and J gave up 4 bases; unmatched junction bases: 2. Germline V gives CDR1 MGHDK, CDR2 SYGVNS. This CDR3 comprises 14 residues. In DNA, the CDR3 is TGTGCCAGCAGTGTAGGACAGGGGAATCAGCCCCAGCATTTT. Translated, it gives CASSVGQGNQPQHF.

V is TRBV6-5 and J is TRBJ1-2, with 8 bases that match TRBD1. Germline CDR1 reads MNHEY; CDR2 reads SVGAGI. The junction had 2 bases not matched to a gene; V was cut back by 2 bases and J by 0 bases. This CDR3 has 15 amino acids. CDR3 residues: CASSYRTGTNYGYTF. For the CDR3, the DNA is TGTGCCAGCAGTTACAGGACAGGGACTAACTATGGCTACACCTTC.

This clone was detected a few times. CDR3 nucleotide sequence: TGTGCCAGCAGCTTAGGACTAGCGGTTTACGAGCAGTACTTC. Translating it yields CASSLGLAVYEQYF. The chain joins TRBV7-2 to TRBJ2-7, with TRBD2 matching over 9 bases. The germline V gene encodes CDR1 SGHTA and CDR2 FQGNSA. J gave up 4 bases and V 1 base, and 2 bases lay outside the gene matches. The CDR3 has 14 amino acids.

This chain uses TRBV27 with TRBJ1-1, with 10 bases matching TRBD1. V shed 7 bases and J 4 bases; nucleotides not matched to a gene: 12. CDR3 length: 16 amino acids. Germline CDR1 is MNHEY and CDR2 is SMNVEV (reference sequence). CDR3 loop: CASIGTGAKSFTEAFF. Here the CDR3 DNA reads TGTGCCAGCATTGGGACAGGGGCTAAAAGTTTCACTGAAGCTTTCTTT.

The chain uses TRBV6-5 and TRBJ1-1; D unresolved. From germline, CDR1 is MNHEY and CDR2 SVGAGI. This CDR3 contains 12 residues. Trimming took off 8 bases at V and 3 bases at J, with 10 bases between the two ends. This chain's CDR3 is CASSIRDTEAFF. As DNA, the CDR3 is TGTGCCAGCTCAATAAGAGACACTGAAGCTTTCTTT.

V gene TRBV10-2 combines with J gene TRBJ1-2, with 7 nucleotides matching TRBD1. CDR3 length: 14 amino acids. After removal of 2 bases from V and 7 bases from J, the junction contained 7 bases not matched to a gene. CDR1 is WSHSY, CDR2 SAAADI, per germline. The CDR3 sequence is CASSEPEGAGGYTF. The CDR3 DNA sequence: TGCGCCAGCAGTGAGCCAGAGGGGGCAGGTGGCTACACCTTC.

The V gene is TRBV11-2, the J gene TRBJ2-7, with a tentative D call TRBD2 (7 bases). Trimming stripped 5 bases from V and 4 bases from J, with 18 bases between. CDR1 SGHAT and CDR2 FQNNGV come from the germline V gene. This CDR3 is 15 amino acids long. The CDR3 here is CASSVYGGPWYEQYF. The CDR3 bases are TGTGCCAGCAGCGTTTACGGGGGGCCTTGGTACGAGCAGTACTTC.

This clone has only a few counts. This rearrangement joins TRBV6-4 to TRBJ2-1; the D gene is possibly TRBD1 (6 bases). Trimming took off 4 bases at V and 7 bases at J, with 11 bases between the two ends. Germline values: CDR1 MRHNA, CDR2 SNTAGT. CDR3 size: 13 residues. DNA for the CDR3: TGTGCCAGCAGTGCCACGGGGACAAATGAGCAGTTCTTC. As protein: CASSATGTNEQFF.

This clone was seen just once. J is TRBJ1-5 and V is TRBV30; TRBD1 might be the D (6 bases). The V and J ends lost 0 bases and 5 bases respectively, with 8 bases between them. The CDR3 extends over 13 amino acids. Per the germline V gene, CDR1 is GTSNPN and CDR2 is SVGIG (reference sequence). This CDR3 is CAWSVGGHQPQHF. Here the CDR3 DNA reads TGTGCCTGGAGTGTAGGGGGTCATCAGCCCCAGCATTTT.

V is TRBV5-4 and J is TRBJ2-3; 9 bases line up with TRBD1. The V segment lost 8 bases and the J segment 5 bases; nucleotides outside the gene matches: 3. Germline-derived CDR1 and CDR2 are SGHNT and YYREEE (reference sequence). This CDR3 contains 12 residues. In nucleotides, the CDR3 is TGTGCCAGTGGACAGGGGAAAGATACGCAGTATTTT. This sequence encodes CASGQGKDTQYF.

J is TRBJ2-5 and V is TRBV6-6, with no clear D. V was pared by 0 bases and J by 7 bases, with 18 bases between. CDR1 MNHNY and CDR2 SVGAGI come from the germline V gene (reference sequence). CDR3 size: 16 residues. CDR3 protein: CASSYSIALSPGTQYF. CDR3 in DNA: TGTGCCAGCAGTTACTCGATCGCCCTCTCCCCGGGGACCCAGTACTTC.

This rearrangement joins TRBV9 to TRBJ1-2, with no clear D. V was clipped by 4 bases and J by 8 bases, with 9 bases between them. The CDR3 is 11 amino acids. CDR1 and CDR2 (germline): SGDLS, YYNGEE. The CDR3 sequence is CASSWEGGYTF. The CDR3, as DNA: TGTGCCAGCAGCTGGGAGGGAGGCTACACCTTC.

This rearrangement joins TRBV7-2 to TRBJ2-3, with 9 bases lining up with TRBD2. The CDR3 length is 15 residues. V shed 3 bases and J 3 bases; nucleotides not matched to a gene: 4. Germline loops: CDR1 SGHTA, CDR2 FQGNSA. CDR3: CASSLAGGPTDTQYF. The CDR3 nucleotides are TGTGCCAGCAGCTTGGCGGGGGGGCCAACAGATACGCAGTATTTT.

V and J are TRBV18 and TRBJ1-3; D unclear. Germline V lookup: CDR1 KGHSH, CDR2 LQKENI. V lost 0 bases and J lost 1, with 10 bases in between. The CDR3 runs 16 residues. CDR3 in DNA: TGTGCCAGCTCACCACCTCCTAGTAATTCTGGAAACACCATATATTTT. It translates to CASSPPPSNSGNTIYF.

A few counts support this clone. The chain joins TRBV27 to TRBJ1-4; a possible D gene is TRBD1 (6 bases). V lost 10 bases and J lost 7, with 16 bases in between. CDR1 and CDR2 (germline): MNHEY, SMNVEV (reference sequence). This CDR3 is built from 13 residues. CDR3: CATAGGPVEKLFF. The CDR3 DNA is TGTGCCACCGCCGGGGGGCCCGTTGAAAAACTGTTTTTT.

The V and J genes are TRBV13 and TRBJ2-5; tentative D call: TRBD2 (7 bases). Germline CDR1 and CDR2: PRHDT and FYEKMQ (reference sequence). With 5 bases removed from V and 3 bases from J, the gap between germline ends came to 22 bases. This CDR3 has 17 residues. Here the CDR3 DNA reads TGTGCCAGCAGCCTCTGGCGTCGGGGGGCCGTGGAAGAGACCCAGTACTTC. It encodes CASSLWRRGAVEETQYF.